This T cell receptor (beta chain) stems from a study of control samples from healthy donors and cancer patients. Germline CDR1 reads SGHNT; CDR2 reads YYREEE (reference sequence). This CDR3 spans 13 amino acids. The V and J ends lost 10 bases and 2 bases, in that order; junction bases with no gene match: 8. Profiling relied on immunoSEQ multiplex PCR, and the TCRdb table lists in-frame clones only, not all of them. The sample records around 70,000 clones, approximately 91% being singletons. The specimen was PBMCs. The genes are TRBV5-4 and TRBJ1-1; 7 positions agree with TRBD1. This TCR derives from a woman aged 50 to 60 with colorectal cancer. CDR3 nucleotide sequence: TGTGCCTGGTCGCAGGGGGTCAACACTGAAGCTTTCTTT. Translating gives CAWSQGVNTEAFF.